A single sample gave rise to the 5 T cell receptor beta chains below, sequenced in a study of cytomegalovirus exposure and HLA in healthy donors. PCR employed 60 Vbeta and 13 Jbeta primers. Data came from immunoSEQ multiplex PCR; TCRdb stores just in-frame clones and leaves some out. The sample table sets out tens of thousands of clones. Sequencing input: PBMCs. All receptors derive from a woman aged 40 to 50 in good health and CMV-seropositive.

The V and J genes are TRBV7-6 and TRBJ2-3; 15 bases fit TRBD2. The length of the CDR3 is 16 residues. The germline gives CDR1 SGHVS, CDR2 FNYEAQ. The ends lost 5 bases at V and 4 bases at J; junction bases unmatched: 4. CDR3 in DNA: TGTGCCAGCAGCGGAGGACTAGCGGGAGGGCCAGATACGCAGTATTTT. Translated, it gives CASSGGLAGGPDTQYF.

The rearrangement links TRBV7-6 to TRBJ2-3, with 9 bases lining up with TRBD1. Germline V gives CDR1 SGHVS, CDR2 FNYEAQ. The CDR3 spans 15 residues. V gave up 5 bases and J gave up 2 bases; unmatched junction bases: 5. The CDR3 sequence: CASSLGQGFTDTQYF. In DNA form, the CDR3 reads TGTGCCAGCAGCCTCGGACAGGGGTTCACAGATACGCAGTATTTT.

This chain joins TRBV7-9 and TRBJ2-7; tentative D call: TRBD1 (6 bases). The CDR3 spans 14 residues. The V and J ends lost 5 bases and 2 bases respectively, with 13 bases between them. CDR1 is SEHNR and CDR2 is FQNEAQ in the germline V gene (reference sequence). CDR3 DNA sequence: TGTGCCAGCAGCCCAACAGGGTACCCCTACGAGCAGTACTTC. Encoded protein: CASSPTGYPYEQYF. The complete variable domain, with remaining parts taken from reference TRBV7-9 and TRBJ2-7, reads DTGVSQNPRHKITKRGQNVTFRCDPISEHNRLYWYRQTLGQGPEFLTYFQNEAQLEKSRLLSDRFSAERPKGSFSTLEIQRTEQGDSAMYLCASSPTGYPYEQYFGPGTRLTVT.

CDR3 coding DNA: TGTGCCAGCAGTGAAATCCCAATTAGTATCACTGAAGCTTTCTTT. As protein: CASSEIPISITEAFF. This chain uses TRBV2 with TRBJ1-1; no firm D call. Trimming removed 2 bases at V and 4 bases at J, with 14 bases between. This CDR3 has 15 amino acids. Germline loops: CDR1 SNHLY, CDR2 FYNNEI.

The chain couples TRBV6-5 to TRBJ1-2; TRBD1 matches at 8 bases. Trimming took 6 bases from V and 7 from J; bases not matched to a gene: 10. Germline CDR1 is MNHEY and CDR2 is SVGAGI. The CDR3 consists of 14 residues. The CDR3 nucleotides are TGTGCCAGCAGCTCCCTGACAGGGGCGGGTGGCTACACCTTC. Amino acids: CASSSLTGAGGYTF.